A single TCR beta chain is shown here with its context. The data were obtained in a study of OX40 agonist ivuxolimab in advanced cancers. Libraries were prepared by immunoSEQ multiplex PCR; TCRdb keeps only in-frame clonotypes and omits some of them. Of tens of thousands of clones detected, about 90% appear once; the ten largest clones hold 23%. The sequence derives from an adult with an advanced solid tumor such as melanoma, head and neck, liver or kidney cancer. The starting material was CD4+ or CD8+ T cells sorted from blood, obtained in a trial of the OX40 agonist ivuxolimab.

The CDR3 region is CAWSMGKPLSTDTQYF. CDR3 DNA: TGTGCCTGGAGTATGGGGAAACCCCTTAGCACAGATACGCAGTATTTT. The V and J genes are TRBV30 and TRBJ2-3, with D unclear. The CDR3 is 16 residues long. Trimming took off 2 bases at V and 0 bases at J, with 15 bases between the two ends. Germline V gives CDR1 GTSNPN, CDR2 SVGIG (reference sequence).